This T cell receptor (beta chain) stems from a study of blood T cells in healthy people across ages (dated by TCRdb to the mid-2010s). A note on the overall study: In model experiments, template switching captured roughly one uniquely barcoded TCR beta cDNA molecule for every two T cells. Donors were grouped into four age groups: young (average 16 years), middle-aged (about 40), aged (approximately 58) and long-lived (over 80). For two donors (one aged 18 to 30 and one aged 80 or older), the study analyzed two additional independent replicas of 1 million unique cDNA reads from the same blood draw. Using deep sequencing normalized with unique cDNA molecular identifiers, the study measured how TCR beta repertoire diversity changes with age. To avoid experimental bias, donors of different ages were distributed randomly across sequencing lanes. Findings and caveats that apply to the study as a whole: Bulk unsorted PBMC profiling prevented conclusive comparison of naive and antigen-experienced compartments. Observed TCR beta diversity correlated strongly with the percentage of naive T cells measured by flow cytometry. Because the CMV infection status of the donors was unknown, age-related changes in expanded clonotypes may potentially have been confounded. The long-lived group showed more naive CD4+ T cells, fewer expanded clones and increased TCR diversity than the aged group, suggesting age selection. Observed TCR beta diversity per million T cells fell roughly linearly with age, and a significant reduction was already apparent by age roughly 41. Estimates of total diversity based on one million sequenced T cells were considered lower bounds and underestimates.

Systemically healthy Caucasian individuals from Russia, about 38 in total and aged roughly 6 to 90 years, were included as donors. Each donor gave about 9.7 milliliters of peripheral blood, drawn into EDTA-treated Vacutainer tubes. PBMCs were isolated by Ficoll-Paque density-gradient centrifugation, with at least 6 million obtained per sample. Total RNA, at least 6 micrograms per sample, was extracted from PBMCs with Trizol reagent. For every donor, an aliquot of PBMCs went through flow cytometry to measure the percentages of naive CD45RAhigh/CD27high T cells. The germline ends are 17 bases apart after V is trimmed by 6 bases and J by 0 bases. From its cysteine to its phenylalanine, the CDR3 spans 15 amino acids. Left in the record is the CDR3 DNA by itself, 45 bases read in frame from the first base. Reading the germline V gene gives CDR1 SQVTM and CDR2 ANQGSEA. Library preparation was by 5' RACE. The instrument given in TCRdb is Illumina HiSeq 2500. The second PCR ran for about 7 to 11 cycles and used a J-beta primer mix along with a sample-barcoded 5' primer. A unique molecular identifier was introduced onto each TCR beta cDNA molecule by a template-switch 5' adaptor carrying 12 random nucleotides. Each sample yielded at least 3 million CDR3-containing paired-end reads. First-strand cDNA was synthesized from all RNA with the Mint cDNA synthesis kit, primed by a TRBC-specific oligonucleotide. After uracil-DNA glycosylase treatment, a first 18-cycle PCR used universal primers M1SS and BC2_uni_R on all cDNA. Per the source publication's procedure: Each sample was normalized by randomly selecting 1 million high-quality reads, each carrying a distinct molecular identifier. Reads sharing molecular identifiers were discarded rather than binned into consensus sequences. MiTCR, with a Q25 quality threshold and the strictest error-elimination algorithm, was used for CDR3 identification, clonotype clustering and error correction. A nonparametric unseen species model with Euler transformation was used to estimate a lower bound on total TCR beta diversity. TCRdb reworked the public reads: Q25 trimming with fastp, MiXCR clone assembly, productive beta chains retained. Entries are consolidated by CDR3 protein sequence, retaining the most common genes and DNA. Here the V and J calls rest on TCRdb's processing, not on the authors' analysis. This sample comprises 1.5 million to 2 million distinct CDR3 sequences, around 48% of them detected only once. The top ten constitute over 2% of the sample.

This clonotype has just a few counts. No cognate antigen has been identified for it. Per-base qualities were not stored, and no clone one base away is much larger. This receptor was identified in a woman between 40 and 55 years old in good health. The chain is made from TRBV29-1 and TRBJ2-5; TRBD2 could be the D gene, as 6 bases match. The sequencing sample was made of blood. The DNA sequence is TGCAGCGTGGAGGGAACTACTTCGTACCAAGAGACCCAGTACTTC. Its amino acids are CSVEGTTSYQETQYF.